One T cell receptor (beta chain) is described in this entry. The data were produced by immunoSEQ multiplex PCR, yet TCRdb's version contains in-frame clones alone and is incomplete. Of about 25,000 clones listed, about 91% were seen once; the top ten hold around 9.9%. The data originate from a study of T cells in localized non-small cell lung cancer. The sample in question was peripheral blood mononuclear cells, obtained before any cancer treatment. This TCR came from a woman aged 40 to 75 with stage III lung adenocarcinoma.

In nucleotides, the CDR3 is TGTGCCAGCTCACGTAAGGGGGAGGCGTACACCGGGGAGCTGTTTTTT. Its protein product is CASSRKGEAYTGELFF. V and J are TRBV18 and TRBJ2-2, with D tentatively TRBD1 or TRBD2 (6 bases each). V lost 4 bases and J lost 3, with 15 bases in between. Germline CDR1 KGHSH, CDR2 LQKENI. The CDR3 contains 16 residues.